These 21 T cell receptor beta chains were all obtained from the same sample, sequenced in a study of shared clonotypes between healthy human individuals. Generated by immunoSEQ multiplex PCR, the TCRdb table keeps only in-frame clones and is missing some. The profile shows about 1 million clones, about 75% of them singletons. The sequencing input was memory CD4+ T cells sorted from blood. Subset reported: CD45RA-negative fraction. The receptor set was obtained from a man aged 18 to 35 in good health.

This clone came up once. The rearrangement joins TRBV27 to TRBJ1-5; D perhaps matches TRBD1 (6 bases). The CDR3 sequence is 13 residues long. V dropped 3 bases and J dropped 7 bases, with 10 bases sitting between them. Germline V gene sequence: CDR1 MNHEY, CDR2 SMNVEV (reference sequence). The DNA of the CDR3 is TGTGCCAGCAGTTTTCAGGGGTACCAGCCCCAGCATTTT. Translated: CASSFQGYQPQHF.

The chain links TRBV11-3 to TRBJ2-1; the match to TRBD2 covers 7 bases. The CDR3 sequence is 15 residues long. Germline CDR1 SGHNT, CDR2 YENEEA. With 1 base clipped from V and 4 bases from J, the junction kept 4 bases outside the gene matches. The CDR3 DNA is TGTGCCAGCAGCTTAGGGGCGGGAGTATACAATGAGCAGTTCTTC. Its translation is CASSLGAGVYNEQFF.

As DNA, the CDR3 is TGTGCCAGCAGCCGAAGTAGCGGGAGGACCCCAGATACGCAGTATTTT. Residues: CASSRSSGRTPDTQYF. V is TRBV7-2 and J is TRBJ2-3, with 10 bases aligning to TRBD2. The J segment lost 4 bases and the V segment lost 5 bases, leaving 9 bases of the junction unmatched. The CDR3 extends over 16 amino acids. Germline V gene lookup returns CDR1 SGHTA and CDR2 FQGNSA.

This clone was seen a single time. The chain links TRBV7-2 to TRBJ2-2; D perhaps matches TRBD1 (5 bases). V was trimmed by 7 bases and J by 6 bases, leaving 18 bases between them. CDR3 length: 15 amino acids. The germline CDR1 and CDR2 sequences are SGHTA and FQGNSA. The CDR3, as DNA: TGTGCCAGCACCAAAGGGGTGGGTTCACCCGGGGAGCTGTTTTTT. Its translation is CASTKGVGSPGELFF.

The chain links TRBV10-1 to TRBJ1-6, with D hard to call. The CDR3 consists of 14 residues. The V end was cut by 3 bases, the J end by 8 bases, with 11 bases between. CDR1 is WNHNN and CDR2 is SYGVQD in the germline V gene (reference sequence). Written as DNA, the CDR3 is TGCGCCAGCAGTGAAAGGTCCGGGGATTCACCCCTCCACTTT. This translates into CASSERSGDSPLHF.

The chain carries TRBV30 and TRBJ2-1; D not resolved. In germline, CDR1 is GTSNPN, CDR2 SVGIG (reference sequence). The CDR3 loop spans 11 amino acids. Trimming removed 8 bases at V and 0 bases at J, with 5 bases between. For the CDR3, the DNA is TGTGCCGCTAGCTCCTACAATGAGCAGTTCTTC. Encoded protein: CAASSYNEQFF.

This clone was seen only a few times. This chain joins TRBV5-1 and TRBJ1-2; D may be TRBD1 (5 bases). The V gene's germline CDR1 is SGHRS and CDR2 YFSETQ. Trimming took off 3 bases at V and 7 bases at J, with 13 bases between the two ends. The CDR3 is 13 residues long. CDR3 sequence: CASSSGQGAGYTF. CDR3 sequence (DNA): TGCGCCAGCAGCTCAGGGCAGGGAGCTGGCTACACCTTC.

The genes are TRBV7-2 and TRBJ2-3; D is unresolved. Trimming took off 0 bases at V and 1 base at J, with 8 bases between the two ends. Germline V gene data show CDR1 as SGHTA and CDR2 as FQGNSA. The CDR3 is 15 residues long. The CDR3 region is CASSLASTGTDTQYF. For the CDR3, the DNA is TGTGCCAGCAGCTTAGCTTCAACGGGCACAGATACGCAGTATTTT.

This chain uses TRBV5-1 with TRBJ2-3, with no clear D. CDR1 is SGHRS, CDR2 YFSETQ, per germline. The V gene lost 4 bases and the J gene lost 2 bases, with 8 bases spanning the gap. The CDR3 has 13 residues. The CDR3 coding sequence is TGCGCCAGCAGCCCGCCGACCACAGATACGCAGTATTTT. This translates into CASSPPTTDTQYF.

The chain joins TRBV7-2 to TRBJ2-3; TRBD2 matches 11 bases. Germline V gene sequence: CDR1 SGHTA, CDR2 FQGNSA. The length of the CDR3 is 19 residues. V shed 1 base and J 2 bases; nucleotides not matched to a gene: 11. In nucleotides, the CDR3 is TGTGCCAGCAGCTTAGAAGGGAAGAGACTAGCGGGGATCACAGATACGCAGTATTTT. Encoded protein: CASSLEGKRLAGITDTQYF.

The chain has TRBV7-2 and TRBJ1-2; D unclear. The CDR3 contains 13 residues. Trimming pared 2 bases from V and 2 bases from J, leaving 6 bases between. Germline V CDR1 and CDR2: SGHTA, FQGNSA. CDR3 sequence reads: CASSLRVNYGYTF. As DNA, the CDR3 is TGTGCCAGCAGCTTACGGGTAAACTATGGCTACACCTTC.

The chain couples TRBV6-5 to TRBJ2-5; D could derive from TRBD1 or TRBD2 (5 bases each). Germline lookup yields CDR1 MNHEY and CDR2 SVGAGI. The CDR3 has 15 amino acids. Trimming stripped 2 bases from V and 0 bases from J, with 10 bases between. CDR3 DNA sequence: TGTGCCAGCAGTTACCTGGGACCAAACCAAGAGACCCAGTACTTC. Protein product: CASSYLGPNQETQYF.

This clone has ten or more counts. DNA for the CDR3: TGCGCCAGCAGCCAAGCCTCCCTCTCCTACGAGCAGTACTTC. Residues: CASSQASLSYEQYF. The chain links TRBV4-1 to TRBJ2-7; D uncertain. The germline gives CDR1 MGHRA, CDR2 YSYEKL. The V end was cut by 1 base, the J end by 0 bases, with 7 bases between. CDR3 length equals 14 residues.

Only a few counts were recorded for this clone. The chain couples TRBV6-6 to TRBJ1-1, with a weak D call TRBD1 (5 bases). CDR1 is MNHNY and CDR2 is SVGAGI in the germline V gene (reference sequence). The CDR3 runs to 16 residues. V was cut by 6 bases and J by 4 bases, with 21 bases left in between. In DNA, the CDR3 is TGTGCCAGCAGCCCTCCGACGTTCACGGGGGTCACTGAAGCTTTCTTT. Translating gives CASSPPTFTGVTEAFF.

V is TRBV10-3 and J is TRBJ2-5, with TRBD2 matching over 14 bases. Per the germline V gene, CDR1 is ENHRY and CDR2 is SYGVKD. The junction had 5 bases not matched to a gene; V was cut back by 5 bases and J by 0 bases. The CDR3 length is 17 residues. CDR3 bases: TGTGCCATCAGTAGGGGACTAGCGGGGGCGAACCAAGAGACCCAGTACTTC. It codes for CAISRGLAGANQETQYF.

V and J are TRBV5-6 and TRBJ1-2; D is uncertain. CDR1 and CDR2 (germline): SGHDT, YYEEEE. The germline V and J ends were trimmed by 0 bases and 0 bases, with 12 bases remaining between them. The CDR3 length is 16 residues. In DNA, the CDR3 is TGTGCCAGCAGCTTGGGGACGGACGGGACTAACTATGGCTACACCTTC. Translated: CASSLGTDGTNYGYTF.

The sample holds many counts of this clone. The chain couples TRBV19 to TRBJ1-5; possibly TRBD1 for D (6 bases). V shed 9 bases and J shed 6 bases, with 21 bases lying between them. CDR3 length: 15 residues. Looked up from germline, CDR1 is LNHDA and CDR2 is SQIVND (reference sequence). CDR3 in DNA: TGTGCCAGCAGGCCCCAGCAGGGGTCTGGTCAGCCCCAGCATTTT. Protein: CASRPQQGSGQPQHF.

This chain connects TRBV30 to TRBJ1-2; TRBD1 matches at 10 bases. From germline, CDR1 is GTSNPN and CDR2 SVGIG (reference sequence). V was pared by 6 bases and J by 3 bases, with 7 bases of the junction left unmatched. This CDR3 region has 14 residues. In nucleotides, the CDR3 is TGTGCCTGCCTGGGGACAGGGGTTGACTATGGCTACACCTTC. Protein: CACLGTGVDYGYTF.

V is TRBV4-1 and J is TRBJ2-7; possible D gene TRBD2, 6 bases. Germline CDR1 MGHRA, CDR2 YSYEKL. The CDR3 runs to 17 residues. The V end lost 5 bases, the J end lost 1 base, and 21 bases lay between the germline ends. The CDR3 DNA is TGCGCCAGCAGCGACCAACCTACTAGCCCTCTTTCCTACGAGCAGTACTTC. Residues: CASSDQPTSPLSYEQYF.

The chain links TRBV15 to TRBJ1-1, with D tentatively TRBD1 (5 bases). V lost 1 base to trimming and J lost 0 bases, with 15 bases between them. In germline, CDR1 is LNHNV, CDR2 YYDKDF (reference sequence). This CDR3 contains 17 residues. In DNA, the CDR3 is TGTGCCACCAGCAGAGGTCAGGTCCAGGGAGTGAACACTGAAGCTTTCTTT. Residues: CATSRGQVQGVNTEAFF.

This CDR3 is CASSQQTGGAAFGYTF. CDR3 in DNA: TGCGCCAGCAGCCAACAAACAGGGGGCGCAGCCTTTGGCTACACCTTC. V and J are TRBV5-1 and TRBJ1-2, with 9 positions matching TRBD1. The germline V gene encodes CDR1 SGHRS and CDR2 YFSETQ. The CDR3 consists of 16 residues. V shed 4 bases, J shed 7 bases, and the junction held 14 bases outside the gene matches.